This T cell receptor (beta chain) was captured in a study of T cell responses to AZD1222 COVID-19 vaccine. Study observations and caveats: The study identified only five or six AZD1222 recipients as seropositive at baseline. Donors in the cohort were predominantly white British and more often female, and clonal diversity was possibly underestimated.

This clone was detected only a few times. Its antigen is currently unknown. The data were produced by immunoSEQ multiplex PCR, yet TCRdb's version contains in-frame clones alone and is incomplete. In the table there are about 100,000 clones, roughly nine tenths of which are singletons. Germline assignment: CDR1 SQVTM and CDR2 ANQGSEA. Trimming shortened V by 3 bases and J by 2 bases, and 10 bases separated the two germline ends. This CDR3 spans 14 amino acids. The chain is built from TRBV29-1 and TRBJ1-4; D is undetermined. Material: peripheral blood, obtained 28 days after the second AZD1222 dose. This TCR derives from an adult who received the AZD1222 COVID-19 vaccine. The CDR3 is CSVEGTSTNEKLFF. The CDR3 DNA is TGCAGCGTTGAGGGCACTTCTACTAATGAAAAACTGTTTTTT.